This section outlines one T cell receptor beta chain sequence together with its context. Antigen unknown. This CDR3 comprises 17 residues. V gave up 4 bases and J gave up 5 bases; unmatched junction bases: 8. The germline V gene encodes CDR1 SGDLS and CDR2 YYNGEE. The data are from a study of cytomegalovirus exposure and HLA in healthy donors. TCRdb keeps only in-frame clones here, not all; method: immunoSEQ multiplex PCR. The profile shows 35,000 to 40,000 clones, 85% to 95% of them singletons. Findings and caveats of the study: One later analysis, an examination of the roughly 130 validation repertoires, found that first-cohort TCR clusters tended to co-occur in them.

This receptor was obtained from a young man in good health and CMV-seronegative. The sequencing sample was made of PBMCs. This rearrangement joins TRBV9 to TRBJ2-3, with 15 bases identical to TRBD2. CDR3 sequence reads: CASSSGLAGGGGDTQYF. Written as DNA, the CDR3 is TGTGCCAGCAGCAGTGGACTAGCGGGAGGGGGGGGAGATACGCAGTATTTT.